A single sample gave rise to the 3 T cell receptor beta chains below, sequenced in a study of radiation and T cells in renal cell carcinoma (TCRdb year 2020). The method behind the library was the immunoSEQ multiplex PCR assay. The table was pulled from immuneACCESS by TCRdb, which kept in-frame rearrangements only. Such tables lose some clones; where checked, under half of the loss comes from unresolved V genes, and the rest has no known cause. The table for this sample lists about 150,000 clones; roughly 86% of them were counted only once. 10% to 15% of the sample lies in the top ten. What this sample's time point label stands for: blood 2 weeks post-SBRT. The treatment or condition tag for this specimen amounts to: 15 Gy SBRT to primary tumor, nephrectomy 4 weeks later. The sequencing here drew on blood, taken from a patient whose treatment included radiotherapy and nephrectomy. These receptors came from a woman in her 50s with renal cell carcinoma.

The V call is TRBV7-9, the J call TRBJ1-2; the D gene is possibly TRBD1 (6 bases). Trimming removed 6 bases at V and 5 bases at J, with 22 bases between. Germline CDR1 SEHNR, CDR2 FQNEAQ (reference sequence). CDR3 size: 16 residues. In DNA, the CDR3 is TGTGCCAGCAGTCACCGGGACACCTACTCGGGATATGGCTACACCTTC. Amino acid sequence: CASSHRDTYSGYGYTF.

This clone was seen a few times. The chain links TRBV7-2 to TRBJ2-7; D ambiguous. V lost 5 bases and J lost 5, with 10 bases in between. CDR3 size: 12 residues. CDR1 and CDR2 from the germline V gene are SGHTA and FQGNSA. Here the CDR3 DNA reads TGTGCCAGCAGCCCCGGAGAGGACGAGCAGTACTTC. The encoded protein is CASSPGEDEQYF.

This clone has just one count. This chain connects TRBV7-2 to TRBJ2-5, with 8 bases identical to TRBD2. The V segment lost 5 bases and the J segment 2 bases; nucleotides outside the gene matches: 7. Looked up from germline, CDR1 is SGHTA and CDR2 is FQGNSA. The CDR3 spans 15 residues. The DNA of the CDR3 is TGTGCCAGCAGCCCCCCCGGGACTAGACAAGAGACCCAGTACTTC. It yields the protein CASSPPGTRQETQYF.